The 29 T cell receptor beta chains listed next were all sequenced from one sample in a study of cytomegalovirus exposure and HLA in healthy donors (TCRdb year 2017). The library was prepared using the immunoSEQ multiplex PCR assay. Imported from immuneACCESS, the table was reduced by TCRdb to in-frame sequences with V and J called. These copies leave out some clones; in studies compared against another copy, an unresolved V gene accounts for under half, and the cause of the remainder is not known. This sample gives 56,000 or so clones in total; around 93% of them show up just once. The leading ten clones occupy 1.5% to 2% of the sample. Sequenced sample: PBMCs. These receptors all come from a woman aged 18 to 35 in good health and CMV-seropositive.

The gene calls are TRBV7-2 and TRBJ2-7, with D perhaps TRBD1 (6 bases). V was trimmed by 2 bases and J by 2 bases, leaving 16 bases between them. Germline CDR1 reads SGHTA; CDR2 reads FQGNSA. The CDR3 is 16 amino acids. The CDR3 reads CASSLNHHGTPYEQYF. The CDR3, as DNA: TGTGCCAGCAGCTTAAACCACCACGGGACACCCTACGAGCAGTACTTC.

The chain has TRBV6-1 and TRBJ1-1; 10 bases agree with TRBD1. Germline V gives CDR1 MNHNS, CDR2 SASEGT. The CDR3 runs 15 residues. V lost 6 bases and J lost 4; bases outside the gene matches: 8. CDR3 DNA sequence: TGTGCCAGCAGATCTTATAGGACAGGGGGCACTGAAGCTTTCTTT. It specifies CASRSYRTGGTEAFF.

The genes are TRBV13 and TRBJ1-4; D unresolved. The germline CDR1 and CDR2 sequences are PRHDT and FYEKMQ (reference sequence). There are 15 residues in the CDR3. V dropped 5 bases and J dropped 6 bases, with 16 bases sitting between them. CDR3 nucleotide sequence: TGTGCCAGCAGCCCAGCCGCAGGTGCTTATGAAAAACTGTTTTTT. It encodes CASSPAAGAYEKLFF.

The V call is TRBV30, the J call TRBJ1-6; tentatively, D is TRBD1 (6 bases). Looked up from germline, CDR1 is GTSNPN and CDR2 is SVGIG (reference sequence). Trimming took 6 bases from V and 4 from J, leaving 16 bases between them. The CDR3 covers 15 residues. The DNA for the CDR3 is TGTGCCTGCCCAACTGGGACATCGTATAATTCACCCCTCCACTTT. Its translation is CACPTGTSYNSPLHF.

V usage is TRBV6-1 and J usage is TRBJ2-7; D gene ambiguous. Between the trimmed V and J ends, which lost 3 bases and 3 bases, there was a span of 6 bases. The length of the CDR3 is 12 residues. Germline CDR1 and CDR2: MNHNS and SASEGT. CDR3 DNA: TGTGCCAGCAGTGATAACAGCTACGAGCAGTACTTC. Encoded protein: CASSDNSYEQYF.

The J gene is TRBJ2-1, the V gene TRBV19; the D is unclear. V dropped 6 bases and J dropped 7 bases, with 7 bases sitting between them. This CDR3 contains 11 residues. CDR1 is LNHDA and CDR2 is SQIVND in the germline V gene (reference sequence). In DNA, the CDR3 is TGTGCCAGTAGGTATATAAATGAGCAGTTCTTC. It specifies CASRYINEQFF.

DNA for the CDR3: TGTGCCAGCTCACCCCTCGCAGGGGAATCTAACTATGGCTACACCTTC. Its protein is CASSPLAGESNYGYTF. The rearrangement links TRBV18 to TRBJ1-2; D possibly corresponds to TRBD1 (6 bases). Per germline, CDR1 KGHSH and CDR2 LQKENI. The ends were cut back, 3 bases at V and 0 bases at J, with 14 bases in the middle. This CDR3 is 16 amino acids long.

V gene TRBV5-1 combines with J gene TRBJ1-2; 10 positions match TRBD1. Germline V gives CDR1 SGHRS, CDR2 YFSETQ. The CDR3 sequence is 14 residues long. V was clipped by 2 bases and J by 8 bases; unmatched bases: 6. CDR3 residues: CASSFGTGVKGYTF. As DNA, the CDR3 is TGCGCCAGCAGCTTCGGGACAGGGGTGAAGGGCTACACCTTC.

The chain couples TRBV6-6 to TRBJ2-7; 10 nucleotides match TRBD1. Germline V CDR1 and CDR2: MNHNY, SVGAGI (reference sequence). There are 13 residues in the CDR3. Losses at the gene ends were 7 bases for V and 4 bases for J; bases not matched to a gene: 4. CDR3 bases: TGTGCCAGCACAGGACAGGGGGGGTACGAGCAGTACTTC. Its protein is CASTGQGGYEQYF.

The chain couples TRBV5-8 to TRBJ1-2, with 8 nucleotides matching TRBD1. The CDR3 consists of 15 residues. Germline CDR1 reads SGHTS; CDR2 reads YDEGEE. V lost 0 bases and J lost 8; bases outside the gene matches: 9. The CDR3 loop is CASSLGDRGRDGYTF. CDR3 bases: TGTGCCAGCAGCTTGGGTGACAGGGGTCGGGACGGCTACACCTTC.

This clone was counted a single time. The V gene is TRBV7-8, the J gene TRBJ1-4, with 9 positions matching TRBD1. The CDR3 covers 16 residues. Per the germline V gene, CDR1 is SGHVS and CDR2 is FQNEAQ. V was pared by 5 bases and J by 6 bases, with 10 bases of the junction left unmatched. CDR3 amino acids: CASSRKQGASDEKLFF. The DNA of the CDR3 is TGTGCCAGCAGCCGTAAACAGGGGGCGTCAGATGAAAAACTGTTTTTT.

V and J are TRBV2 and TRBJ2-5; tentatively, D is TRBD2 (5 bases). Trimming removed 4 bases from V and 5 bases from J, with 23 bases in between. The germline gives CDR1 SNHLY, CDR2 FYNNEI. This CDR3 region has 17 residues. CDR3 coding DNA: TGTGCCAGCAGTGGTCATGTGGACGGGGTTTCGTGGGAGACCCAGTACTTC. Residues: CASSGHVDGVSWETQYF.

The chain combines TRBV5-4 with TRBJ1-3; D is undetermined. The germline V gene has CDR1 SGHNT and CDR2 YYREEE (reference sequence). There are 13 residues in the CDR3. V was pared by 0 bases and J by 4 bases, with 5 bases between. The chain's CDR3 is CASSLAGGNTIYF. DNA for the CDR3: TGTGCCAGCAGCTTGGCGGGGGGAAACACCATATATTTT.

This chain links TRBV4-2 with TRBJ2-2, with TRBD2 matching 8 bases. CDR3 size: 18 residues. Trimming at V came to 0 bases and at J to 2 bases, leaving 8 bases not matched to a gene. Per germline, CDR1 LGHNA and CDR2 YNFKEQ. The DNA for the CDR3 is TGTGCCAGCAGCCAAGAGGGGCCTAGCGGGCCAAACACCGGGGAGCTGTTTTTT. This translates into CASSQEGPSGPNTGELFF.

The chain has TRBV5-4 and TRBJ2-3, with 7 bases identical to TRBD1. The J segment lost 2 bases and the V segment lost 3 bases, leaving 3 bases of the junction unmatched. Per germline, CDR1 SGHNT and CDR2 YYREEE (reference sequence). This CDR3 region has 14 residues. The CDR3 DNA sequence: TGTGCCAGCAGCTCCGGACAGGACACAGATACGCAGTATTTT. Translating it yields CASSSGQDTDTQYF.

The chain combines TRBV29-1 with TRBJ1-1; weak D call: TRBD1 (6 bases). This CDR3 is built from 15 residues. Trimming shortened V by 3 bases and J by 1 base, and 15 bases separated the two germline ends. CDR1 and CDR2 (germline): SQVTM, ANQGSEA. The CDR3 reads CSVEGGTLKNTEAFF. CDR3 nucleotides: TGCAGCGTTGAGGGAGGGACACTCAAGAACACTGAAGCTTTCTTT.

The chain links TRBV9 to TRBJ2-7; a possible D gene is TRBD2 (6 bases). The CDR3 is made up of 15 amino acids. V lost 0 bases and J lost 1, with 11 bases in between. CDR1 and CDR2 from the germline V gene are SGDLS and YYNGEE. The CDR3 region is CASSVEAGRSYEQYF. CDR3 nucleotide sequence: TGTGCCAGCAGCGTAGAGGCGGGGAGATCCTACGAGCAGTACTTC.

The chain links TRBV18 to TRBJ2-3; possible D gene TRBD1, 5 bases. Trimming cost V 2 bases and J 4 bases, with 19 bases left between them. The CDR3 totals 17 residues. Germline V gene data show CDR1 as KGHSH and CDR2 as LQKENI. The CDR3 bases are TGTGCCAGCTCACCAGACGGGCAGGGCCGTTTGTCAGATACGCAGTATTTT. Encoded protein: CASSPDGQGRLSDTQYF. Drawing the rest from reference TRBV18 and TRBJ2-3, the complete variable domain is NAGVMQNPRHLVRRRGQEARLRCSPMKGHSHVYWYRQLPEEGLKFMVYLQKENIIDESGMPKERFSAEFPKEGPSILRIQQVVRGDSAAYFCASSPDGQGRLSDTQYFGPGTRLTVL.

The chain is built from TRBV28 and TRBJ1-5; D is perhaps TRBD1 (6 bases). Trimming left V 6 bases short and J 6 bases short, with 12 bases between. Germline assignment: CDR1 MDHEN and CDR2 SYDVKM. The CDR3 consists of 13 residues. The CDR3 reads CASRGAVRQPQHF. The DNA for the CDR3 is TGTGCCAGCAGGGGGGCGGTACGTCAGCCCCAGCATTTT.

This clone has a single count. This chain links TRBV29-1 with TRBJ1-1; D gene uncertain. This CDR3 contains 14 residues. V lost 7 bases to trimming and J lost 1 base, with 16 bases between them. Germline V gives CDR1 SQVTM, CDR2 ANQGSEA. The CDR3 nucleotides are TGCAGCGCCGACGCGGGGTCTTCGAACACTGAAGCTTTCTTT. Residues: CSADAGSSNTEAFF.

This clone was seen only a few times. The chain is built from TRBV5-1 and TRBJ2-7; TRBD2 is a possible D gene (5 bases). Between the trimmed V and J ends, which lost 0 bases and 2 bases, there was a span of 12 bases. This CDR3 is built from 15 residues. Germline V lookup: CDR1 SGHRS, CDR2 YFSETQ. CDR3 coding DNA: TGCGCCAGCAGCTTGGTATCCGGGATCCCCTACGAGCAGTACTTC. As protein: CASSLVSGIPYEQYF.

The J gene is TRBJ1-2, the V gene TRBV7-8; no firm D call. The CDR3 runs 14 residues. Germline CDR1 and CDR2: SGHVS and FQNEAQ. Trimming shortened V by 3 bases and J by 4 bases, and 12 bases separated the two germline ends. CDR3 nucleotides: TGTGCCAGCAGCTTCCTCCGGGATGGCTATGGCTACACCTTC. This sequence encodes CASSFLRDGYGYTF. Full variable domain (outside the CDR3, taken from reference TRBV7-8 and TRBJ1-2): GAGVSQSPRYKVAKRGQDVALRCDPISGHVSLFWYQQALGQGPEFLTYFQNEAQLDKSGLPSDRFFAERPEGSVSTLKIQRTQQEDSAVYLCASSFLRDGYGYTFGSGTRLTVV.

This rearrangement joins TRBV29-1 to TRBJ2-3; TRBD2 is a possible D gene (7 bases). CDR1 and CDR2 from the germline V gene are SQVTM and ANQGSEA. This CDR3 is built from 13 residues. Trimming pared 7 bases from V and 6 bases from J, leaving 17 bases between. The CDR3 DNA reads TGCAGCGCCGGGGGGCGTCACCCGGATACGCAGTATTTT. Amino acid sequence: CSAGGRHPDTQYF.

The genes are TRBV6-5 and TRBJ2-1; perhaps TRBD2 as D (5 bases). Germline assignment: CDR1 MNHEY and CDR2 SVGAGI. The CDR3 is made up of 15 amino acids. Trimming cost V 2 bases and J 7 bases, with 15 bases left between them. The CDR3 DNA sequence: TGTGCCAGCAGTTACCTGGCGGGCGCGGAGAATGAGCAGTTCTTC. Protein: CASSYLAGAENEQFF.

This chain links TRBV6-6 with TRBJ1-2; D might be TRBD1 (6 bases). Trimming removed 0 bases at V and 4 bases at J, with 12 bases between. Germline CDR1 MNHNY, CDR2 SVGAGI (reference sequence). The length of the CDR3 is 15 residues. In nucleotides, the CDR3 is TGTGCCAGCAGTTACTCCCGGGACACCGTCTATGGCTACACCTTC. Translating it yields CASSYSRDTVYGYTF.

The chain uses TRBV7-2 and TRBJ2-2, with 9 nucleotides matching TRBD1. The ends lost 5 bases at V and 6 bases at J; junction bases unmatched: 10. From germline, CDR1 is SGHTA and CDR2 FQGNSA. The length of the CDR3 is 16 residues. In DNA form, the CDR3 reads TGTGCCAGCAGCCCCCGGGACAGGGTAAAGTCCGGGGAGCTGTTTTTT. It codes for CASSPRDRVKSGELFF.

The chain combines TRBV6-5 with TRBJ1-1; TRBD1 matches 10 bases. The CDR3 contains 16 residues. Germline assignment: CDR1 MNHEY and CDR2 SVGAGI. V was pared by 2 bases and J by 7 bases, with 10 bases of the junction left unmatched. CDR3 loop: CASSYATGGAIREAFF. The CDR3 DNA reads as TGTGCCAGCAGTTACGCGACAGGGGGCGCGATACGTGAAGCTTTCTTT.

CDR3 DNA: TGTGCCAGCAGTGAACCGGGAGCCAATGGCTACACCTTC. It encodes CASSEPGANGYTF. The J gene is TRBJ1-2, the V gene TRBV6-4; no definite D call. The V gene's germline CDR1 is MRHNA and CDR2 SNTAGT. This CDR3 contains 13 residues. Trimming stripped 3 bases from V and 6 bases from J, with 11 bases between.

CDR3 sequence reads: CASSAMDRGLSTEAFF. In DNA form, the CDR3 reads TGTGCCAGCAGCGCGATGGACAGGGGGCTTAGCACTGAAGCTTTCTTT. This sequence joins TRBV7-8 and TRBJ1-1; 11 positions match TRBD1. Germline-derived CDR1 and CDR2 are SGHVS and FQNEAQ. Unmatched junction bases numbered 9, after V lost 5 bases and J lost 4 bases. The CDR3 totals 16 residues.